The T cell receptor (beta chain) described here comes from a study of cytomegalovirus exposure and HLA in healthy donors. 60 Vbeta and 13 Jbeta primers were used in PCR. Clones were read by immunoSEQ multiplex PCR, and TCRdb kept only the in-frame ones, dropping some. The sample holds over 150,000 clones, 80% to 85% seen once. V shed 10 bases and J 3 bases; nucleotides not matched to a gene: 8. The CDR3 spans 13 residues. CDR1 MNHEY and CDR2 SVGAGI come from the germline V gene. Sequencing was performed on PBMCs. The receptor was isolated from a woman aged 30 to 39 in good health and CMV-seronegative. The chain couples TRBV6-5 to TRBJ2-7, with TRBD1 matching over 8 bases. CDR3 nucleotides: TGTGCCACCCGCCAGGGGGCGAACTACGAGCAGTACTTC. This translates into CATRQGANYEQYF.